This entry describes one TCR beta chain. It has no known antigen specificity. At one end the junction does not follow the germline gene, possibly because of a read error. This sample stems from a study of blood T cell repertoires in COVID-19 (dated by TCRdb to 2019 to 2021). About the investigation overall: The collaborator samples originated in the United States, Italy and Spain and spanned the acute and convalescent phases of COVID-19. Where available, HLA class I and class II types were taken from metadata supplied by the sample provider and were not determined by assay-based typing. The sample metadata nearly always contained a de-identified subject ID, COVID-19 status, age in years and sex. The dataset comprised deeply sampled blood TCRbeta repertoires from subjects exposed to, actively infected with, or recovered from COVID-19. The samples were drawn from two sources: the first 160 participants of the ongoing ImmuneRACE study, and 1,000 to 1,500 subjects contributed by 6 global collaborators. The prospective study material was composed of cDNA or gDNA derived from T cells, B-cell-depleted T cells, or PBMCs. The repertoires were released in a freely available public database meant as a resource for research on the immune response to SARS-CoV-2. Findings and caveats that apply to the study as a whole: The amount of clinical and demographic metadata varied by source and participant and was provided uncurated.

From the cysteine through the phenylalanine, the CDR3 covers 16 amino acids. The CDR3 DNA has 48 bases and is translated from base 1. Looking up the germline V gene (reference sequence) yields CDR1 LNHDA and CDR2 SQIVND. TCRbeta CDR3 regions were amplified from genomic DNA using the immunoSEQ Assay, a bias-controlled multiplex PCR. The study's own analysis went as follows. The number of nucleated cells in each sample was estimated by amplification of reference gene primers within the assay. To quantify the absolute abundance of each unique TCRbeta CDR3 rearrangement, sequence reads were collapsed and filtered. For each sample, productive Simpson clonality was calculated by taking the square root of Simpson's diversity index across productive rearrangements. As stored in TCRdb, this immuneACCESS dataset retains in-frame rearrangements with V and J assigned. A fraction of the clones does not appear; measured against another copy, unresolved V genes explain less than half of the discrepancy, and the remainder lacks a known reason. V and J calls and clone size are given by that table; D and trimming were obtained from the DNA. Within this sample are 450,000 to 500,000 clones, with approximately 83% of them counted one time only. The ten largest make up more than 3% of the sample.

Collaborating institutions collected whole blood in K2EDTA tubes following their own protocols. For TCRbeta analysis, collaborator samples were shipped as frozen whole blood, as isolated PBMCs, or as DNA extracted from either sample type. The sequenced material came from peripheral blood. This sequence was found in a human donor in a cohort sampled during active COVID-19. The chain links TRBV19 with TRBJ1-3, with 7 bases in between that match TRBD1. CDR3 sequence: CASSVTGWYGGDTIYF. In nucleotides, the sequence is TGTGCCAGTAGTGTGACAGGGTGGTACGGTGGAGACACCATATATTTT.